Listed below are T cell receptor beta chains from one sample, sequenced in a study of blood T cell repertoires in COVID-19. Some clones are missing from TCRdb's copy, which holds only in-frame ones; the method was immunoSEQ multiplex PCR. Found here are 140,000 or so clones, around 87% of them singletons; the top ten hold 8.6%. The specimen sequenced was peripheral blood. The source is a woman between 45 and 65 years old with active or convalescent COVID-19. Both conserved end residues are part of each CDR3. A D gene is named only where the DNA matches it firmly. Size tells how often a clone was seen (once, few, many) or the class of an expanded clone, and some rows leave it out.

size: once; D: TRBD1; V: TRBV9; J: TRBJ1-2; CDR3: CASSVTGVARGGYTF; DNA: TGTGCCAGCAGCGTCACAGGGGTAGCGCGGGGTGGCTACACCTTC
size: once; D: -; V: TRBV5-5; J: TRBJ1-1; CDR3: CASSLDYYTEAFF; DNA: TGTGCCAGCAGCTTGGACTACTACACTGAAGCTTTCTTT
size: -; D: -; V: TRBV18; J: TRBJ1-1; CDR3: CASSSKQVSSEAFF; DNA: TGTGCCAGCTCATCTAAACAGGTTAGCTCTGAAGCTTTCTTT
size: -; D: -; V: TRBV30; J: TRBJ2-3; CDR3: CAWTIAAAGTQYF; DNA: TGTGCCTGGACTATTGCGGCCGCCGGTACGCAGTATTTT
size: -; D: -; V: TRBV9; J: TRBJ2-3; CDR3: CASSVAKGGTRGDTQYF; DNA: TGTGCCAGCAGCGTAGCTAAGGGCGGAACGAGGGGGGATACGCAGTATTTT
size: -; D: -; V: TRBV4-1; J: TRBJ2-7; CDR3: CASSQELTTLGEQYF; DNA: TGCGCCAGCAGCCAAGAGCTCACTACCTTGGGCGAGCAGTACTTC
size: -; D: -; V: TRBV29-1; J: TRBJ1-1; CDR3: CSVLLLNRETEAFF; DNA: TGCAGCGTACTGCTATTGAACAGGGAAACTGAAGCTTTCTTT
size: -; D: -; V: TRBV30; J: TRBJ1-5; CDR3: CAWSTGGAGNQPQHF; DNA: TGTGCCTGGAGTACCGGGGGGGCGGGCAATCAGCCCCAGCATTTT
size: -; D: TRBD2; V: TRBV10-3; J: TRBJ2-7; CDR3: CAIQTSGRGKSNYEQYF; DNA: TGTGCCATCCAGACTAGCGGGAGAGGAAAATCTAACTACGAGCAGTACTTC
size: -; D: -; V: TRBV4-2; J: TRBJ1-4; CDR3: CASSQVGATEKLFF; DNA: TGTGCCAGCAGCCAAGTTGGGGCTACTGAAAAACTGTTTTTT
size: -; D: -; V: TRBV27; J: TRBJ2-1; CDR3: CASSLRWGPTGIYNEQFF; DNA: TGTGCCAGCAGTTTAAGATGGGGGCCAACAGGGATCTACAATGAGCAGTTCTTC
size: once; D: -; V: TRBV3-1/TRBV3-2; J: TRBJ2-5; CDR3: CASSQRLETQYF; DNA: TGTGCCAGCAGCCAACGACTGGAGACCCAGTACTTC
size: -; D: -; V: TRBV11-2; J: TRBJ2-1; CDR3: CASSPRGSSYNEQFF; DNA: TGTGCCAGCAGCCCTCGGGGGAGCTCCTACAATGAGCAGTTCTTC
size: -; D: -; V: TRBV10-3; J: TRBJ1-2; CDR3: CAISSFGGVTVYDGYTF; DNA: TGTGCCATCAGTAGCTTTGGGGGGGTTACGGTATATGATGGCTACACCTTC
size: -; D: -; V: TRBV13; J: TRBJ1-1; CDR3: CASSLAIEAFF; DNA: TGTGCCAGCAGCTTAGCTATTGAAGCTTTCTTT
size: -; D: TRBD2; V: TRBV11-2; J: TRBJ2-7; CDR3: CASSLTSGVYEQYF; DNA: TGTGCCAGCAGCCTGACTAGCGGGGTATACGAGCAGTACTTC
size: -; D: TRBD1; V: TRBV18; J: TRBJ1-4; CDR3: CASSRDRAEKLFF; DNA: TGTGCCAGCTCACGGGACAGGGCTGAAAAACTGTTTTTT
size: -; D: -; V: TRBV10-2; J: TRBJ1-5; CDR3: CASSESLITGRMDQPQHF; DNA: TGCGCCAGCAGTGAGTCCCTAATTACAGGGCGGATGGATCAGCCCCAGCATTTT
size: -; D: TRBD1; V: TRBV3-1/TRBV3-2; J: TRBJ1-2; CDR3: CASTRLPTGDGGYTF; DNA: TGTGCCAGCACCCGACTACCAACAGGGGACGGTGGCTACACCTTC
size: -; D: -; V: TRBV6-5; J: TRBJ1-4; CDR3: CASSYHATNEKLFF; DNA: TGTGCCAGCAGTTACCATGCAACTAATGAAAAACTGTTTTTT
size: -; D: TRBD2; V: TRBV27; J: TRBJ2-3; CDR3: CASSLIAGVQDTQYF; DNA: TGTGCCAGCAGTTTAATAGCGGGAGTTCAGGATACGCAGTATTTT
size: -; D: -; V: TRBV7-2; J: TRBJ1-2; CDR3: CASSLAPQRIYGYTF; DNA: TGTGCCAGCAGCTTAGCGCCGCAGAGGATATATGGCTACACCTTC
size: few; D: TRBD2; V: TRBV11-2; J: TRBJ2-1; CDR3: CASSSGLVSYNEQFF; DNA: TGTGCCAGCAGCTCGGGACTAGTCTCCTACAATGAGCAGTTCTTC
size: -; D: -; V: TRBV2; J: TRBJ2-1; CDR3: CASRSRFTGYEQFF; DNA: TGTGCCAGCAGAAGTCGGTTTACGGGATATGAGCAGTTCTTC
size: -; D: TRBD1; V: TRBV19; J: TRBJ2-1; CDR3: CASSIDPQGRNEQFF; DNA: TGTGCCAGTAGTATAGATCCACAGGGGCGGAATGAGCAGTTCTTC
size: -; D: -; V: TRBV29-1; J: TRBJ1-1; CDR3: CSVGRSTEAFF; DNA: TGCAGCGTTGGACGGAGTACTGAAGCTTTCTTT
size: -; D: -; V: TRBV7-3; J: TRBJ2-1; CDR3: CASSSSVYNEQFF; DNA: TGTGCCAGCAGCTCTAGTGTCTACAATGAGCAGTTCTTC
size: -; D: TRBD1; V: TRBV30; J: TRBJ1-4; CDR3: CAWTSQGAGEKLFF; DNA: TGTGCCTGGACATCACAGGGGGCGGGTGAAAAACTGTTTTTT
size: -; D: -; V: TRBV30; J: TRBJ2-3; CDR3: CAWGAKLPSSTDTQYF; DNA: TGTGCCTGGGGCGCGAAACTACCCTCTAGCACAGATACGCAGTATTTT
size: -; D: TRBD2; V: TRBV7-2; J: TRBJ2-3; CDR3: CASSIGTSGSTDTQYF; DNA: TGTGCCAGCAGCATCGGGACTAGCGGAAGCACAGATACGCAGTATTTT
size: -; D: TRBD1; V: TRBV27; J: TRBJ2-7; CDR3: CASSPRQGRTYEQYF; DNA: TGTGCCAGCAGTCCCCGACAGGGACGCACCTACGAGCAGTACTTC
size: -; D: -; V: TRBV7-2; J: TRBJ2-2; CDR3: CASSLVATNTGELFF; DNA: TGTGCCAGCAGCTTAGTAGCGACGAACACCGGGGAGCTGTTTTTT
size: -; D: TRBD1; V: TRBV30; J: TRBJ1-1; CDR3: CAWSPQGSAAFF; DNA: TGTGCCTGGAGTCCACAGGGGTCGGCAGCTTTCTTT
size: -; D: -; V: TRBV9; J: TRBJ1-1; CDR3: CASSAGGGTEAFF; DNA: TGTGCCAGCAGCGCCGGGGGGGGCACTGAAGCTTTCTTT
size: few; D: TRBD1; V: TRBV28; J: TRBJ1-1; CDR3: CASSPPRDRGKTEAFF; DNA: TGTGCCAGCAGTCCCCCACGGGACAGGGGAAAAACTGAAGCTTTCTTT
size: -; D: -; V: TRBV7-2; J: TRBJ1-1; CDR3: CASSPQLGSTEAFF; DNA: TGTGCCAGCAGCCCACAGCTGGGTTCCACTGAAGCTTTCTTT
size: -; D: -; V: TRBV7-6; J: TRBJ2-3; CDR3: CASSLASGGGITDTQYF; DNA: TGTGCCAGCAGCTTAGCGTCCGGGGGAGGTATCACAGATACGCAGTATTTT
size: -; D: -; V: TRBV30; J: TRBJ1-1; CDR3: CAWSVWAENTEAFF; DNA: TGTGCCTGGAGTGTTTGGGCAGAAAACACTGAAGCTTTCTTT
size: once; D: TRBD1; V: TRBV27; J: TRBJ1-5; CDR3: CASSPRTRTGANQPQHF; DNA: TGTGCCAGCAGTCCGCGTACACGGACAGGGGCCAATCAGCCCCAGCATTTT
size: -; D: -; V: TRBV28; J: TRBJ1-5; CDR3: CASSGGGYSNQPQHF; DNA: TGTGCCAGCAGCGGGGGGGGCTATAGCAATCAGCCCCAGCATTTT
size: -; D: -; V: TRBV12-3/TRBV12-4; J: TRBJ1-1; CDR3: CASRREEREAFF; DNA: TGTGCCAGCAGGCGGGAAGAACGAGAAGCTTTCTTT
size: -; D: TRBD1; V: TRBV6-5; J: TRBJ1-1; CDR3: CASGKTGANTEAFF; DNA: TGTGCCAGCGGTAAGACAGGGGCGAACACTGAAGCTTTCTTT
size: -; D: -; V: TRBV7-2; J: TRBJ2-7; CDR3: CASSSGWGSPSYEQYF; DNA: TGTGCCAGCAGCTCAGGGTGGGGTTCTCCCTCCTACGAGCAGTACTTC
size: -; D: -; V: TRBV2; J: TRBJ2-3; CDR3: CASSNRGTDTQYF; DNA: TGTGCCAGCAGTAACCGGGGTACAGATACGCAGTATTTT